A single sample gave rise to the 25 T cell receptor beta chains below, sequenced in a study of technical replicates of blood from several donors. Measured with immunoSEQ multiplex PCR; TCRdb has only the in-frame clones, and not every one. The table includes tens of thousands of clones, about 92% detected once. Sequenced: T cells isolated from PBMCs. Source of these receptors: a human donor in good health.

The chain is built from TRBV9 and TRBJ2-7, with a weak D call TRBD2 (6 bases). The germline V gene encodes CDR1 SGDLS and CDR2 YYNGEE. V shed 3 bases and J shed 6 bases, with 10 bases lying between them. The CDR3 loop spans 12 amino acids. DNA of the CDR3: TGTGCCAGCAGCGCGGAGGGTGGCGAGCAGTACTTC. Protein sequence: CASSAEGGEQYF.

CDR3 DNA sequence: TGTGCCAGCAGTTACTCTAAGACTAGCGGGACTTACGAGCAGTACTTC. This gives the protein CASSYSKTSGTYEQYF. The V gene is TRBV6-5, the J gene TRBJ2-7; 11 bases are a match to TRBD2. With V trimmed by 0 bases and J by 4 bases, 5 bases remained unmatched. This CDR3 is built from 16 residues. The germline gives CDR1 MNHEY, CDR2 SVGAGI.

The chain recombines TRBV27 with TRBJ2-7, with D possibly TRBD1 on 6 matching bases. The V and J ends lost 6 bases and 2 bases respectively, with 11 bases between them. CDR1 and CDR2 (germline): MNHEY, SMNVEV (reference sequence). The CDR3 has 13 amino acids. CDR3 coding DNA: TGTGCCAGCAGCATAGACAGGACCTACGAGCAGTACTTC. Protein: CASSIDRTYEQYF.

CDR3 protein: CASQGLAFANNEQFF. The CDR3 DNA reads as TGTGCCAGCCAGGGACTAGCTTTTGCTAACAATGAGCAGTTCTTC. V is TRBV11-2 and J is TRBJ2-1; 9 nucleotides align to TRBD2. The germline V gene has CDR1 SGHAT and CDR2 FQNNGV. V lost 8 bases and J lost 5; bases outside the gene matches: 10. This CDR3 is built from 15 residues.

The gene calls are TRBV10-3 and TRBJ2-3; TRBD2 is a possible D gene (7 bases). The V and J ends lost 10 bases and 5 bases respectively, with 19 bases between them. The length of the CDR3 is 14 residues. Germline CDR1 ENHRY, CDR2 SYGVKD. CDR3 DNA sequence: TGTGCCACGGTATTAGGGGGGGCCGGAGATACGCAGTATTTT. Amino acids: CATVLGGAGDTQYF.

The V call is TRBV5-1, the J call TRBJ2-5; TRBD1 matches 7 bases. Germline CDR1 and CDR2: SGHRS and YFSETQ. The CDR3 has 14 residues. Trimming cost V 6 bases and J 4 bases; bases outside gene matches: 9. As DNA, the CDR3 is TGCGCCAGCAATTTGGGACAGACCGTAGAGACCCAGTACTTC. It specifies CASNLGQTVETQYF.

The rearrangement uses TRBV4-2 and TRBJ2-1, with 11 bases fitting TRBD2. CDR3 length: 15 amino acids. Germline V lookup: CDR1 LGHNA, CDR2 YNFKEQ. With 7 bases clipped from V and 6 bases from J, the junction kept 8 bases outside the gene matches. CDR3 sequence reads: CASTAVAGGGNEQFF. CDR3 sequence (DNA): TGTGCCAGCACGGCGGTAGCGGGAGGGGGCAATGAGCAGTTCTTC.

The V and J genes are TRBV2 and TRBJ2-5; D may be TRBD1 (6 bases). Germline V gives CDR1 SNHLY, CDR2 FYNNEI. V shed 8 bases and J shed 2 bases, with 12 bases lying between them. The CDR3 sequence is 13 residues long. CDR3 sequence: CASSRDTQETQYF. The CDR3 DNA reads as TGTGCCAGCTCCCGGGACACTCAAGAGACCCAGTACTTC.

The chain recombines TRBV30 with TRBJ1-2; 9 bases are shared with TRBD1. Germline V CDR1 and CDR2: GTSNPN, SVGIG (reference sequence). This CDR3 spans 16 amino acids. The trim removed 1 base at V and 1 base at J, leaving 7 bases unmatched. The CDR3 here is CAWSGTGAGYNYGYTF. CDR3 in DNA: TGTGCCTGGAGTGGGACAGGGGCTGGATATAACTATGGCTACACCTTC.

The CDR3 is CSARGARAQYF. CDR3 DNA: TGCAGTGCTAGAGGTGCCAGGGCCCAGTACTTC. The chain uses TRBV20-1 and TRBJ2-5, with a tentative D call TRBD1 (5 bases). This CDR3 is 11 amino acids long. Germline V gene lookup returns CDR1 DFQATT and CDR2 SNEGSKA (reference sequence). V was pared by 1 base and J by 9 bases, with 9 bases between.

This chain links TRBV7-8 with TRBJ1-4; TRBD1 is a possible D gene (5 bases). The CDR3 runs to 14 residues. Trimming pared 2 bases from V and 3 bases from J, leaving 7 bases between. Germline CDR1 reads SGHVS; CDR2 reads FQNEAQ. CDR3 residues: CASSLQGSNEKLFF. DNA for the CDR3: TGTGCCAGCAGCTTACAGGGCTCTAATGAAAAACTGTTTTTT.

A single count supports this clone. The rearrangement joins TRBV6-1 to TRBJ1-5; D remains ambiguous. Trimming left V 8 bases short and J 6 bases short, with 14 bases between. There are 13 residues in the CDR3. The germline V gene has CDR1 MNHNS and CDR2 SASEGT. In DNA form, the CDR3 reads TGTGCCAGCTCTAGTACATCCCCTCAGCCCCAGCATTTT. Translated: CASSSTSPQPQHF.

The V and J genes are TRBV6-1 and TRBJ2-7; 7 nucleotides match TRBD2. This CDR3 is 14 amino acids long. Germline CDR1 is MNHNS and CDR2 is SASEGT. V lost 7 bases to trimming and J lost 0 bases; unmatched junction nucleotides: 6. The CDR3 here is CASNERDLSYEQYF. The CDR3 region has the DNA TGTGCCAGCAATGAGCGGGACCTCTCCTACGAGCAGTACTTC.

Here the CDR3 DNA reads TGTGCCAGCAGTTTATACAGGACCCACACAGATACGCAGTATTTT. The encoded protein is CASSLYRTHTDTQYF. The genes are TRBV28 and TRBJ2-3, with D perhaps TRBD1 (5 bases). Germline V gene data show CDR1 as MDHEN and CDR2 as SYDVKM. The ends were cut back, 1 base at V and 2 bases at J, with 10 bases in the middle. The CDR3 spans 15 residues.

The chain joins TRBV7-8 to TRBJ1-1, with no clear D. V lost 1 base and J lost 0, with 15 bases in between. Germline CDR1 is SGHVS and CDR2 is FQNEAQ. The CDR3 has 17 residues. The CDR3 coding sequence is TGTGCCAGCAGCTTAGTTGCGGGGTTGGCCATGAACACTGAAGCTTTCTTT. It yields the protein CASSLVAGLAMNTEAFF.

The chain uses TRBV6-1 and TRBJ1-5; D possibly corresponds to TRBD1 (6 bases). Germline CDR1 is MNHNS and CDR2 is SASEGT. Deletions cut 3 bases from V and 7 bases from J, with 13 bases between. This CDR3 region has 14 residues. The CDR3 sequence: CASSERGWRQPQHF. The CDR3 nucleotides read TGTGCCAGCAGTGAGAGGGGGTGGAGACAGCCCCAGCATTTT.

V is TRBV15 and J is TRBJ2-7; a weak D match, TRBD2 (5 bases). The CDR3 contains 13 residues. Germline CDR1 and CDR2: LNHNV and YYDKDF (reference sequence). V was clipped by 3 bases and J by 2 bases, with 8 bases between them. CDR3 bases: TGTGCCACCAGCAGGGACTTCACCTACGAGCAGTACTTC. Its protein is CATSRDFTYEQYF.

V is TRBV6-5 and J is TRBJ2-7, with D possibly TRBD2 on 5 matching bases. V lost 0 bases to trimming and J lost 3 bases, with 9 bases between them. Looked up from germline, CDR1 is MNHEY and CDR2 is SVGAGI. This CDR3 has 14 residues. The CDR3 here is CASSYSTGYYEQYF. The CDR3 coding sequence is TGTGCCAGCAGTTACTCGACGGGATACTACGAGCAGTACTTC.

The chain recombines TRBV16 with TRBJ2-6, with D unresolved. The CDR3 is made up of 16 amino acids. The ends were cut back, 2 bases at V and 0 bases at J, with 8 bases in the middle. From germline, CDR1 is KGHSY and CDR2 FQNENV. DNA for the CDR3: TGTGCCAGCAGCCAAGTCGTCAGCTCTGGGGCCAACGTCCTGACTTTC. Its protein is CASSQVVSSGANVLTF.

The chain carries TRBV19 and TRBJ2-7; TRBD1 matches 9 bases. V lost 7 bases, J lost 1 base, and 2 bases stayed unmatched. This CDR3 contains 13 residues. Germline loops: CDR1 LNHDA, CDR2 SQIVND (reference sequence). CDR3 protein: CASKGTGSYEQYF. The DNA for the CDR3 is TGTGCCAGTAAGGGGACAGGGTCCTACGAGCAGTACTTC.

The rearrangement uses TRBV11-1 and TRBJ2-3, with 11 bases matching TRBD2. CDR3 length: 16 residues. Per germline, CDR1 SGHAT and CDR2 FQDESV (reference sequence). The junction had 8 bases not matched to a gene; V was cut back by 5 bases and J by 4 bases. The CDR3 DNA sequence: TGTGCCAGCAGCCCCCCACTAGCGGGGGCCTCAGATACGCAGTATTTT. This translates into CASSPPLAGASDTQYF. Full variable domain (missing parts from reference TRBV11-1 and TRBJ2-3): EAEVAQSPRYKITEKSQAVAFWCDPISGHATLYWYRQILGQGPELLVQFQDESVVDDSQLPKDRFSAERLKGVDSTLKIQPAELGDSAMYLCASSPPLAGASDTQYFGPGTRLTVL.

Details on this clone: The germline gene is not matched at one end of the junction; a read error may be the cause. This chain connects TRBV29-1 to TRBJ2-1; no firm D call. The CDR3 length is 14 residues. Germline assignment: CDR1 SQVTM and CDR2 ANQGSEA. CDR3: CSVLGLESSNEQFF. CDR3 coding DNA: TGCAGCGTTCTAGGATTAGAGTCCTCCAATGAGCAGTTCTTC.

This rearrangement joins TRBV6-4 to TRBJ2-7, with 10 bases fitting TRBD2. Losses at the gene ends were 10 bases for V and 1 base for J; bases not matched to a gene: 16. Per germline, CDR1 MRHNA and CDR2 SNTAGT. The CDR3 extends over 17 amino acids. The CDR3 DNA reads TGTGCCATCACGAGGGAGGCTAGCGGGAGCATGTCCTACGAGCAGTACTTC. Protein: CAITREASGSMSYEQYF.

V and J are TRBV18 and TRBJ1-1, with 8 bases that match TRBD1. J gave up 4 bases and V 0 bases, and 7 bases lay outside the gene matches. This CDR3 has 16 amino acids. Germline V gene lookup returns CDR1 KGHSH and CDR2 LQKENI. The CDR3 loop reads CASSPPGTGLRTEAFF. CDR3 bases: TGTGCCAGCTCACCACCTGGGACAGGACTTCGCACTGAAGCTTTCTTT.

The chain joins TRBV27 to TRBJ1-3, with 8 bases fitting TRBD1. Looked up from germline, CDR1 is MNHEY and CDR2 is SMNVEV (reference sequence). V shed 6 bases and J 4 bases; nucleotides not matched to a gene: 5. The CDR3 runs to 14 residues. The CDR3 is CASRRQGSGNTIYF. The CDR3 DNA is TGTGCCAGCAGACGACAGGGGTCCGGAAACACCATATATTTT.